The rows below give T cell receptor beta chains drawn from one sample of a study of cytomegalovirus exposure and HLA in healthy donors. Repertoires were generated with immunoSEQ multiplex PCR, while TCRdb's copy carries only in-frame clones and drops some. The sample yields 100,000 to 150,000 clones, 80% to 85% seen once. The sequenced material came from PBMCs. These receptors were taken from a woman aged 50 to 65 in good health and CMV-seropositive. Both conserved end residues are part of each CDR3. Fields, in order: D gene, CDR3 length, J gene, V gene, clone size, CDR3 DNA, CDR3 protein. D genes are given only for firm matches. The size field is filled for only some rows; it gives once, few, many or a size class.

TRBD2	14	TRBJ2-7	TRBV19	once	TGTGCCAGTAGCGGACTAGCGGGAGGGTACGAGCAGTACTTC	CASSGLAGGYEQYF
TRBD1	15	TRBJ2-7	TRBV18	.	TGTGCCAGCTCACCGAGTGCGACAGGGATCTACGAGCAGTACTTC	CASSPSATGIYEQYF
.	17	TRBJ2-2	TRBV7-3	once	TGTGCCAGCAGCACCGACCCCGGGACTCTGAACACCGGGGAGCTGTTTTTT	CASSTDPGTLNTGELFF
.	15	TRBJ1-5	TRBV19	once	TGTGCCAGTAGTCCCCGGGATAGCATTAATCAGCCCCAGCATTTT	CASSPRDSINQPQHF
.	17	TRBJ2-1	TRBV11-3	few	TGTGCCAGCAGCTTAGAGCCAGCGGGTGGCTCCTACAATGAGCAGTTCTTC	CASSLEPAGGSYNEQFF
.	14	TRBJ1-3	TRBV13	.	TGTGCCAGCAGCATAGAGCTCATCGGAAACACCATATATTTT	CASSIELIGNTIYF
.	16	TRBJ1-3	TRBV5-1	.	TGCGCCAGCAGCTTGGGCGGGTTCCACTCTGGAAACACCATATATTTT	CASSLGGFHSGNTIYF
TRBD1	14	TRBJ1-1	TRBV7-2	.	TGTGCCAGCAGCGGGGACAGGGAGAACACTGAAGCTTTCTTT	CASSGDRENTEAFF
.	14	TRBJ1-3	TRBV5-4	.	TGTGCCAGCAGCTTCAGGGACTCTGGAAACACCATATATTTT	CASSFRDSGNTIYF
.	13	TRBJ1-1	TRBV6-5	.	TGTGCCAGCAGCCACGCAGGGGCCACTGAAGCTTTCTTT	CASSHAGATEAFF
TRBD1	16	TRBJ2-2	TRBV7-9	.	TGTGCCAGCAGCTCCGACAGGGGGAGGAATGCCGGGGAGCTGTTTTTT	CASSSDRGRNAGELFF
.	16	TRBJ1-4	TRBV21-1	.	TGTGCCAGCAGCAAAGGTGGGACAGGGGGTTCCGAAAAACTGTTTTTT	CASSKGGTGGSEKLFF
.	11	TRBJ1-2	TRBV6-1	.	TGTGCCAGCGGGGACTTCTATGGCTACACCTTC	CASGDFYGYTF
TRBD1	15	TRBJ1-6	TRBV6-6	.	TGTGCCAGCAGGACCCCTACAGGGGATAATTCACCCCTCCACTTT	CASRTPTGDNSPLHF
TRBD1	15	TRBJ2-7	TRBV28	.	TGTGCCAGCAGTTCCCTTGGGACAGGGTCGTACGAGCAGTACTTC	CASSSLGTGSYEQYF
TRBD1	14	TRBJ1-1	TRBV7-8	.	TGTGCCAGCAGTTGGGACAGGGGATCACTTGAAGCTTTCTTT	CASSWDRGSLEAFF
.	13	TRBJ1-2	TRBV29-1	.	TGCAGCGTTGCTGGGGGCGAGAACTATGGCTACACCTTC	CSVAGGENYGYTF
.	15	TRBJ2-2	TRBV7-3	.	TGTGCCAGCAGTTCCCCCCTCGGTGGGAGCGGGGAGCTGTTTTTT	CASSSPLGGSGELFF
.	18	TRBJ2-5	TRBV2	few	TGTGCCAGCAGTCTTCTACTGGAGTCGGCGACGGGTCAAGAGACCCAGTACTTC	CASSLLLESATGQETQYF
.	12	TRBJ1-1	TRBV10-3	.	TGTGCCATCAGTGAGTTGGAGGGCAGCGCTTTCTTT	CAISELEGSAFF
TRBD2	15	TRBJ2-1	TRBV15	.	TGTGCCACCAGCAGAGGGGGGGAGGGGCGAGGTGAGCAGTTCTTC	CATSRGGEGRGEQFF
TRBD1	15	TRBJ1-3	TRBV7-2	.	TGTGCCAGCAGCTTGGACAGGGGGCGGGGAAACACCATATATTTT	CASSLDRGRGNTIYF
.	12	TRBJ2-2	TRBV18	many	TGTGCCAGCTCACTACTAACCGGGGAGCTGTTTTTT	CASSLLTGELFF
TRBD1	18	TRBJ2-5	TRBV11-2	.	TGTGCCAGCAGCTTGCGAGGGGGCCGAATGGCCCCTTCAGCTACGGAGTACTTC	CASSLRGGRMAPSATEYF
.	17	TRBJ2-3	TRBV11-3	once	TGTGCCAGCAGCTTAGATCTGCCAGGGGAGGGTACAGATACGCAGTATTTT	CASSLDLPGEGTDTQYF
.	15	TRBJ2-3	TRBV4-1	.	TGCGCCAGCAGCCAAGGGCACTCCGGAGCAGATACGCAGTATTTT	CASSQGHSGADTQYF
TRBD2	14	TRBJ2-1	TRBV27	.	TGTGCCAGCAGTTTATCGGTCGCGGGACTACACAAATTCTTC	CASSLSVAGLHKFF
.	22	TRBJ2-3	TRBV5-1	once	TGCGCCAGCAGCTTGAGGAGGAGGGGCCGAATTCCGGACGGGCAATCGGCAGATACGCAGTATTTT	CASSLRRRGRIPDGQSADTQYF
TRBD1	16	TRBJ1-6	TRBV25-1	.	TGTGCCAGCATTGACTCTACAGGGGGCTGGGAATCACCCCTCCACTTT	CASIDSTGGWESPLHF
.	13	TRBJ1-2	TRBV28	.	TGTGCCAGCAGGGGCAGGACACGCTATGGCTACACCTTC	CASRGRTRYGYTF
TRBD1	15	TRBJ2-7	TRBV5-1	.	TGCGCCAGCAGCCCCCTCGGGACAGGTGACTACGAGCAGTACTTC	CASSPLGTGDYEQYF